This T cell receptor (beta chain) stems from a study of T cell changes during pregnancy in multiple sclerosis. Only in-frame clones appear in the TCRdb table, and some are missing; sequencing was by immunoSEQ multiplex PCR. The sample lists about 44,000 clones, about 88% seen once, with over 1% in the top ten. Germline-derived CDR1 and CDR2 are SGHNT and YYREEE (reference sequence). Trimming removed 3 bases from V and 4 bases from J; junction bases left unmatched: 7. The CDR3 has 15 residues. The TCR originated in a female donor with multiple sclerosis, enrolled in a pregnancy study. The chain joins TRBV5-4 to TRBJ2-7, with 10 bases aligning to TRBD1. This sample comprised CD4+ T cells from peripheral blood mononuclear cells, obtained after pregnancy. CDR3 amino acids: CASSSAGQGEYEQYF. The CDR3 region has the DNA TGTGCCAGCAGCTCTGCAGGACAGGGGGAATACGAGCAGTACTTC.